The 26 T cell receptor beta chains listed next were all sequenced from one sample in a study of blood T cell repertoires in COVID-19. Method: immunoSEQ multiplex PCR; TCRdb's copy keeps in-frame clones and lacks some. The table records 450,000 to 500,000 clones, roughly nine tenths of them present only once. Sequences were obtained from PBMCs or T cells enriched from blood (not recorded which). Receptor source: a woman between 55 and 75 years old who had recovered from COVID-19.

V usage is TRBV19 and J usage is TRBJ1-2; perhaps TRBD1 as D (6 bases). Trimming took 7 bases from V and 5 from J, leaving 14 bases between them. The CDR3 has 13 residues. CDR1 is LNHDA, CDR2 SQIVND, per germline (reference sequence). Written as DNA, the CDR3 is TGTGCCAGTACTGGCGGGGGCCGGTATGGCTACACCTTC. As protein: CASTGGGRYGYTF.

This chain joins TRBV3-1 (or the pseudogene TRBV3-2) and TRBJ1-2; TRBD1 matches at 7 bases. The CDR3 contains 15 residues. CDR1 LGHDT and CDR2 YNNKEL come from the germline V gene (reference sequence). J was trimmed by 7 bases and V by 2 bases; bases with no gene match: 10. CDR3 coding DNA: TGTGCCAGCAGCCAATTCCTACAGGGGACGCGTGGCTACACCTTC. The encoded protein is CASSQFLQGTRGYTF.

The CDR3 spells CASNRLGNTEAFF. The CDR3 DNA follows: TGTGCCAGCAACCGACTGGGGAACACTGAAGCTTTCTTT. The genes are TRBV6-5 and TRBJ1-1; no firm D call. This CDR3 region has 13 residues. The V and J ends lost 7 bases and 1 base respectively, with 10 bases between them. Germline CDR1 and CDR2: MNHEY and SVGAGI.

J is TRBJ1-2 and V is TRBV23-1; TRBD1 matches 9 bases. TRBV23-1 is assigned to the ORF class and has an uncertain function. The trim removed 5 bases at V and 7 bases at J, leaving 8 bases unmatched. The CDR3 is 14 residues long. The CDR3 nucleotides are TGCGCCAGCAGTGGGACAGGGAATCCACTTGGCTACACCTTC. Translated: CASSGTGNPLGYTF.

The chain joins TRBV6-5 to TRBJ2-7; TRBD1 matches at 12 bases. The CDR3 sequence is 15 residues long. CDR1 is MNHEY, CDR2 SVGAGI, per germline. V lost 5 bases to trimming and J lost 4 bases; unmatched junction nucleotides: 6. In nucleotides, the CDR3 is TGTGCCAGCAGTAAGGGACAGGGGGCTCTGTACGAGCAGTACGTC. Amino acids: CASSKGQGALYEQYV.

The rearrangement links TRBV30 to TRBJ2-2, with D possibly being TRBD2 (6 bases). V lost 2 bases to trimming and J lost 0 bases, with 10 bases between them. CDR1 and CDR2 from the germline V gene are GTSNPN and SVGIG (reference sequence). This CDR3 is 15 amino acids long. The CDR3 loop is CAWSRRGANTGELFF. The DNA for the CDR3 is TGTGCCTGGAGTAGGAGGGGAGCGAACACCGGGGAGCTGTTTTTT.

This rearrangement joins TRBV5-8 to TRBJ2-7; 7 bases align to TRBD2. V lost 3 bases to trimming and J lost 6 bases; unmatched junction nucleotides: 3. CDR1 and CDR2 from the germline V gene are SGHTS and YDEGEE. The CDR3 length is 12 residues. CDR3 bases: TGTGCCAGCAGCTCAACTAGCGCCGAGCAGTACGTC. Its translation: CASSSTSAEQYV.

The rearrangement uses TRBV27 and TRBJ2-7; D might be TRBD2 (6 bases). Germline V CDR1 and CDR2: MNHEY, SMNVEV (reference sequence). The CDR3 has 14 residues. Trimming shortened V by 3 bases and J by 7 bases, and 16 bases separated the two germline ends. The CDR3 reads CASSFGGGYEEQYF. The DNA for the CDR3 is TGTGCCAGCAGTTTCGGGGGAGGCTACGAGGAGCAGTACTTC.

J is TRBJ2-2 and V is TRBV24-1; D may be TRBD1 (6 bases). Looked up from germline, CDR1 is KGHDR and CDR2 is SFDVKD. This CDR3 spans 16 amino acids. The ends were cut back, 9 bases at V and 7 bases at J, with 23 bases in the middle. CDR3 residues: CATSGTLPGGHGELFF. CDR3 bases: TGTGCCACCTCCGGGACACTCCCCGGAGGACACGGGGAGCTGTTTTTT.

J is TRBJ2-7 and V is TRBV5-4; 10 nucleotides line up with TRBD2. The germline gives CDR1 SGHNT, CDR2 YYREEE (reference sequence). The CDR3 totals 16 residues. V was pared by 0 bases and J by 1 base, with 4 bases of the junction left unmatched. The CDR3 here is CASSLGLAGESYEQYF. In DNA, the CDR3 is TGTGCCAGCAGCTTGGGGCTAGCGGGGGAATCCTACGAGCAGTACTTC. The full variable domain, rest sourced from reference TRBV5-4 and TRBJ2-7, is ETGVTQSPTHLIKTRGQQVTLRCSSQSGHNTVSWYQQALGQGPQFIFQYYREEENGRGNFPPRFSGLQFPNYSSELNVNALELDDSALYLCASSLGLAGESYEQYFGPGTRLTVT.

The chain couples TRBV5-1 to TRBJ1-1; 8 bases are a match to TRBD1. The CDR3 is 16 amino acids. The trim removed 1 base at V and 5 bases at J, leaving 10 bases unmatched. The V gene's germline CDR1 is SGHRS and CDR2 YFSETQ. In DNA, the CDR3 is TGCGCCAGCAGCTTGCGAGGTTCAGGGGGCAGGACTGAAGCTTTCTTT. This gives the protein CASSLRGSGGRTEAFF.

This chain joins TRBV2 and TRBJ2-7; TRBD1 matches at 8 bases. This CDR3 spans 17 amino acids. The V gene's germline CDR1 is SNHLY and CDR2 FYNNEI. V was pared by 6 bases and J by 3 bases, with 16 bases of the junction left unmatched. CDR3: CASRTGTGTTAHYEQYF. CDR3 nucleotide sequence: TGTGCCAGCAGGACCGGGACAGGCACCACAGCGCACTACGAGCAGTACTTC.

CDR3 residues: CASSLSGGYTGELFF. DNA for the CDR3: TGTGCCAGCAGCCTTAGCGGGGGTTACACCGGGGAGCTGTTTTTT. The rearrangement joins TRBV2 to TRBJ2-2, with 9 bases identical to TRBD2. There are 15 residues in the CDR3. Germline V CDR1 and CDR2: SNHLY, FYNNEI. Trimming removed 6 bases from V and 3 bases from J; junction bases left unmatched: 5.

V gene TRBV6-1 combines with J gene TRBJ2-3; a weak D match, TRBD2 (6 bases). Trimming stripped 1 base from V and 7 bases from J, with 9 bases between. The CDR3 contains 13 residues. Germline V gene data show CDR1 as MNHNS and CDR2 as SASEGT. Here the CDR3 DNA reads TGTGCCAGCAGTGAAGGACTAGGAAATACGCAGTATTTT. This gives the protein CASSEGLGNTQYF.

The chain's CDR3 is CASSPIAGTYNEQFF. CDR3 DNA sequence: TGTGCCAGCAGCCCTATAGCGGGTACCTACAATGAGCAGTTCTTC. The V call is TRBV7-2, the J call TRBJ2-1; 7 nucleotides line up with TRBD2. Germline V gene sequence: CDR1 SGHTA, CDR2 FQGNSA. This CDR3 has 15 amino acids. Trimming cost V 5 bases and J 2 bases; bases outside gene matches: 6.

This clone came up a few times. The genes are TRBV7-7 and TRBJ2-2; 7 nucleotides agree with TRBD1. The CDR3 contains 15 residues. Germline lookup yields CDR1 SSHAT and CDR2 FNYEAQ (reference sequence). The V and J ends lost 5 bases and 3 bases, in that order; junction bases with no gene match: 6. In DNA, the CDR3 is TGTGCCAGCAGCCTCGACAGGGCGGACACCGGGGAGCTGTTTTTT. This codes for CASSLDRADTGELFF.

J is TRBJ1-1 and V is TRBV18; tentatively, D is TRBD1 (5 bases). CDR3 length: 15 residues. V was shortened by 4 bases and J by 4 bases, with 16 bases between the two germline ends. The germline gives CDR1 KGHSH, CDR2 LQKENI. CDR3 protein: CASSLKGRWGTEAFF. Written as DNA, the CDR3 is TGTGCCAGCTCACTCAAGGGGCGGTGGGGCACTGAAGCTTTCTTT.

This sequence joins TRBV6-1 and TRBJ1-1, with 9 bases fitting TRBD1. The CDR3 consists of 15 residues. Germline CDR1 and CDR2: MNHNS and SASEGT. Unmatched junction bases numbered 2, after V lost 3 bases and J lost 0 bases. CDR3 region: CASSETGGLNTEAFF. The CDR3 nucleotides are TGTGCCAGCAGTGAGACAGGGGGTTTGAACACTGAAGCTTTCTTT.

As DNA, the CDR3 is TGTGCCAGCAGTGTAATTCCGGGACAGTACACTGAAGCTTTCTTT. It specifies CASSVIPGQYTEAFF. This chain connects TRBV2 to TRBJ1-1; 7 positions agree with TRBD1. The trim removed 4 bases at V and 3 bases at J, leaving 8 bases unmatched. In germline, CDR1 is SNHLY, CDR2 FYNNEI. CDR3 length: 15 residues.

In DNA form, the CDR3 reads TGTGCCAGCAGAGTCGCGGGGGGGAACAATGAGCAGTTCTTC. The encoded protein is CASRVAGGNNEQFF. The V and J genes are TRBV3-1 (or the pseudogene TRBV3-2) and TRBJ2-1, with TRBD2 identical over 9 bases. This CDR3 has 14 amino acids. Germline CDR1 is LGHDT and CDR2 is YNNKEL (reference sequence). The junction had 5 bases not matched to a gene; V was cut back by 6 bases and J by 5 bases.

The genes are TRBV5-6 and TRBJ1-2; 7 nucleotides agree with TRBD1. CDR3 length equals 16 residues. Per germline, CDR1 SGHDT and CDR2 YYEEEE. With 0 bases clipped from V and 8 bases from J, the junction kept 13 bases outside the gene matches. CDR3 in DNA: TGTGCCAGCAGCTTGGAGGGTCGACAGGGAGTCGACGGCTACACCTTC. Translated, it gives CASSLEGRQGVDGYTF. The whole variable domain, remainder taken from reference TRBV5-6 and TRBJ1-2, is DAGVTQSPTHLIKTRGQQVTLRCSPKSGHDTVSWYQQALGQGPQFIFQYYEEEERQRGNFPDRFSGHQFPNYSSELNVNALLLGDSALYLCASSLEGRQGVDGYTFGSGTRLTVV.

V and J are TRBV19 and TRBJ2-4, with 8 positions matching TRBD1. CDR3 size: 16 residues. Losses at the gene ends were 0 bases for V and 7 bases for J; bases not matched to a gene: 8. CDR1 is LNHDA and CDR2 is SQIVND in the germline V gene (reference sequence). CDR3 coding DNA: TGTGCCAGTAGTATAGACTCGCCAGGGGGCAGGAACATTCAGTACTTC. Residues: CASSIDSPGGRNIQYF.

The J gene is TRBJ1-3, the V gene TRBV6-1, with D tentatively TRBD1 (5 bases). CDR1 and CDR2 (germline): MNHNS, SASEGT. The CDR3 covers 13 residues. V was pared by 3 bases and J by 4 bases, with 7 bases between. The CDR3 region is CASSEKGGNTIYF. CDR3 nucleotides: TGTGCCAGCAGTGAGAAGGGGGGAAACACCATATATTTT.

The chain carries TRBV12-3 or TRBV12-4 and TRBJ1-2; D uncertain. This CDR3 region has 11 residues. V was cut by 3 bases and J by 5 bases, with 4 bases left in between. CDR3 protein: CASSFGYGYTF. The CDR3 nucleotides read TGTGCCAGCAGTTTCGGGTATGGCTACACCTTC.

This chain links TRBV30 with TRBJ1-5; D gene unclear. The CDR3 runs 14 residues. The V gene's germline CDR1 is GTSNPN and CDR2 SVGIG (reference sequence). V shed 1 base and J shed 4 bases, with 11 bases lying between them. The CDR3 protein is CAWSGAGRNQPQHF. The DNA for the CDR3 is TGTGCCTGGAGTGGGGCAGGAAGGAATCAGCCCCAGCATTTT.

The V gene is TRBV29-1, the J gene TRBJ2-3, with D perhaps matching TRBD1 (5 bases). The germline gives CDR1 SQVTM, CDR2 ANQGSEA. V lost 7 bases and J 0 bases, leaving 23 bases between the germline ends. The CDR3 is made up of 17 amino acids. In DNA form, the CDR3 reads TGCAGCGCGGTCAGGGATTTTCGAGTTACCAGCACAGATACGCAGTATTTT. Amino acids: CSAVRDFRVTSTDTQYF.